This T cell receptor beta chain stems from a study of cytomegalovirus exposure and HLA in healthy donors. PCR involved 60 Vbeta and 13 Jbeta primers. TCRdb keeps only in-frame clones here, not all; method: immunoSEQ multiplex PCR. The repertoire has 150,000 to 200,000 clones, about 86% of them found once; the top ten carry around 2.2%. This clone is a singleton in its sample. V trimming: 4 bases; J trimming: 0 bases; junction bases outside the gene matches: 7. The CDR3 runs to 15 residues. The V gene's germline CDR1 is SGHNT and CDR2 YYREEE (reference sequence). The source material was PBMCs. This receptor was obtained from a woman aged 25 to 39 in good health and CMV-seronegative. The chain uses TRBV5-4 and TRBJ2-7; TRBD1 agrees at 7 bases. CDR3 DNA: TGTGCCAGCAGCACGCAGGGGGTCGACTCCTACGAGCAGTACTTC. This gives the protein CASSTQGVDSYEQYF.